Listed here are 16 T cell receptor beta chains from one sample, sequenced in a study of blood T cells in healthy people across ages. With a J-beta primer mix and a sample-barcoded 5' primer, a second PCR ran about 6 to 11 cycles. From the 5' RACE reads, TCRdb called clonotypes with MiXCR, one entry per CDR3 protein. The data show some 760,000 distinct CDR3 sequences, approximately 25% seen once. A further study also used this sample, focusing on T cells of mothers and their children.

The specimen was blood. Every receptor here comes from a boy between 10 and 17 years old in good health.

This chain joins TRBV7-2 and TRBJ2-3, with a weak D call TRBD2 (6 bases). This CDR3 comprises 13 residues. V lost 5 bases and J lost 4, with 10 bases in between. Germline V gives CDR1 SGHTA, CDR2 FQGNSA. The CDR3 region has the DNA TGTGCCAGCAGCGTGGGACTTCCAGATACGCAGTATTTT. Translating it yields CASSVGLPDTQYF.

This clonotype was seen more than once but under ten times. This chain connects TRBV25-1 to TRBJ2-5; 8 bases are a match to TRBD2. The CDR3 totals 14 residues. The germline V gene has CDR1 MGHDK and CDR2 SYGVNS. Germline trimming cut 5 bases from V and 1 base from J; bases unmatched to any gene: 3. The CDR3: CASSMREVQETQYF. The DNA of the CDR3 is TGTGCCAGCAGTATGCGGGAGGTCCAAGAGACCCAGTACTTC.

This clonotype has only a few counts. The chain recombines TRBV2 with TRBJ1-1; 8 bases match TRBD1. The junction had 10 bases not matched to a gene; V was cut back by 9 bases and J by 1 base. The length of the CDR3 is 15 residues. Germline loops: CDR1 SNHLY, CDR2 FYNNEI. The chain's CDR3 is CASQVPTGANTEAFF. The CDR3 nucleotides read TGTGCCAGTCAAGTCCCGACAGGGGCGAACACTGAAGCTTTCTTT.

The chain employs TRBV20-1 and TRBJ2-5, with D possibly TRBD2 on 5 matching bases. Germline V gene data show CDR1 as DFQATT and CDR2 as SNEGSKA (reference sequence). The CDR3 loop spans 16 amino acids. The V end lost 0 bases, the J end lost 2 bases, and 16 bases lay between the germline ends. This chain's CDR3 is CSARDPLRGLQETQYF. CDR3 bases: TGCAGTGCTAGAGATCCGTTAAGAGGGCTACAAGAGACCCAGTACTTC.

In the case of this clonotype: A much larger clone lies a single base off, so this may be a read error. This chain links TRBV5-1 with TRBJ2-1, with 10 bases lining up with TRBD1. Germline assignment: CDR1 SGHRS and CDR2 YFSETQ. This CDR3 is 13 amino acids long. CDR3 bases: TGCACCAGCAGCTGGACAGGGGGGGATGAGCAGTTCTTC. This gives the protein CTSSWTGGDEQFF. Full variable domain (rest looked up from reference TRBV5-1 and TRBJ2-1): KAGVTQTPRYLIKTRGQQVTLSCSPISGHRSVSWYQQTPGQGLQFLFEYFSETQRNKGNFPGRFSGRQFSNSRSEMNVSTLELGDSALYLCTSSWTGGDEQFFGPGTRLTVL.

This chain links TRBV29-1 with TRBJ2-7; D may match TRBD1 or TRBD2 (5 bases each). Germline assignment: CDR1 SQVTM and CDR2 ANQGSEA. V gave up 6 bases and J gave up 2 bases, with 17 bases separating them. This CDR3 contains 14 residues. CDR3 DNA sequence: TGCAGCGTGGCCCCGGGGCAGGGAACCTACGAGCAGTACTTC. It is translated as CSVAPGQGTYEQYF.

The chain employs TRBV29-1 and TRBJ1-2; tentative D call: TRBD1 (6 bases). The germline CDR1 and CDR2 sequences are SQVTM and ANQGSEA. Trimming cost V 7 bases and J 0 bases, with 18 bases left between them. The CDR3 totals 15 residues. CDR3 residues: CSAQGGLNTNYGYTF. The CDR3 coding sequence is TGCAGCGCCCAAGGGGGGCTGAATACTAACTATGGCTACACCTTC.

V and J are TRBV29-1 and TRBJ2-7; TRBD1 agrees at 11 bases. CDR3 length equals 14 residues. V was clipped by 7 bases and J by 2 bases; unmatched bases: 7. Germline CDR1 reads SQVTM; CDR2 reads ANQGSEA. DNA of the CDR3: TGCAGCGCCGTGGGACAGGGGGGACCCTACGAGCAGTACTTC. Translation: CSAVGQGGPYEQYF.

V gene TRBV5-1 combines with J gene TRBJ1-6, with D maybe TRBD1 (5 bases). V dropped 0 bases and J dropped 10 bases, with 14 bases sitting between them. The germline gives CDR1 SGHRS, CDR2 YFSETQ. The CDR3 is 15 amino acids. CDR3 sequence reads: CASSLASRAESPLHF. The CDR3, as DNA: TGCGCCAGCAGCTTGGCCTCCAGGGCGGAATCACCCCTCCACTTT. The entire variable domain, with the rest obtained from reference TRBV5-1 and TRBJ1-6, is as follows: KAGVTQTPRYLIKTRGQQVTLSCSPISGHRSVSWYQQTPGQGLQFLFEYFSETQRNKGNFPGRFSGRQFSNSRSEMNVSTLELGDSALYLCASSLASRAESPLHFGNGTRLTVT.

The table lists this clonotype with a count of one. The V and J genes are TRBV6-2 or TRBV6-3 and TRBJ2-1; 9 bases line up with TRBD1. V shed 5 bases and J 3 bases; nucleotides not matched to a gene: 8. The CDR3 totals 16 residues. From germline, CDR1 is MNHEY and CDR2 SVGEGT. The DNA for the CDR3 is TGTGCCAGCAGTGCACCGGGACAGGGTTACTACAATGAGCAGTTCTTC. Amino acids: CASSAPGQGYYNEQFF.

The rearrangement uses TRBV11-2 and TRBJ2-1; TRBD1 matches 7 bases. Germline lookup yields CDR1 SGHAT and CDR2 FQNNGV. This CDR3 contains 17 residues. V lost 5 bases and J lost 5; bases outside the gene matches: 15. CDR3 protein: CASSRNTPGQRNNEQFF. The CDR3 coding sequence is TGTGCCAGCAGCCGGAACACTCCGGGACAGCGAAACAATGAGCAGTTCTTC.

This clonotype appeared many times. This chain connects TRBV7-2 to TRBJ2-7; D remains ambiguous. Germline V gene sequence: CDR1 SGHTA, CDR2 FQGNSA. Trimming took 4 bases from V and 2 from J, leaving 3 bases between them. The CDR3 has 11 amino acids. The CDR3 sequence is CASSSTYEQYF. CDR3 in DNA: TGTGCCAGCAGCTCGACCTACGAGCAGTACTTC.

The chain combines TRBV20-1 with TRBJ2-3; maybe TRBD2 (5 bases). V shed 3 bases and J shed 5 bases, with 9 bases lying between them. The germline V gene has CDR1 DFQATT and CDR2 SNEGSKA (reference sequence). The length of the CDR3 is 12 residues. The CDR3 nucleotides are TGCAGTGCTAGGGCTGGAGGAGATACGCAGTATTTT. Translation gives CSARAGGDTQYF.

The chain recombines TRBV16 with TRBJ2-3; 8 bases map to TRBD2. V gave up 4 bases and J gave up 0 bases; unmatched junction bases: 6. The length of the CDR3 is 16 residues. Germline loops: CDR1 KGHSY, CDR2 FQNENV. This chain's CDR3 is CASSRIAGKSTDTQYF. The CDR3, as DNA: TGTGCCAGCAGCCGGATAGCGGGAAAGAGCACAGATACGCAGTATTTT.

V and J are TRBV29-1 and TRBJ2-5; unclear D gene. V gave up 2 bases and J gave up 1 base, with 8 bases separating them. The CDR3 is 13 residues long. Germline CDR1 is SQVTM and CDR2 is ANQGSEA. This CDR3 reads CSVELRFQETQYF. In DNA, the CDR3 is TGCAGCGTTGAACTCAGGTTCCAAGAGACCCAGTACTTC. Full variable domain (remainder filled in from reference TRBV29-1 and TRBJ2-5): SAVISQKPSRDICQRGTSLTIQCQVDSQVTMMFWYRQQPGQSLTLIATANQGSEATYESGFVIDKFPISRPNLTFSTLTVSNMSPEDSSIYLCSVELRFQETQYFGPGTRLLVL.

In regard to this clonotype: A junction boundary mismatches the germline segment, possibly from a read error. Written as DNA, the CDR3 is TGTGCTAGCAGCTTAGATACGGGGAACCAAGAGACCCAGTACTTC. The encoded protein is CASSLDTGNQETQYF. The chain couples TRBV7-7 to TRBJ2-5; tentatively, D is TRBD2 (5 bases). CDR1 is SSHAT, CDR2 FNYEAQ, per germline (reference sequence). The CDR3 is 15 residues long.